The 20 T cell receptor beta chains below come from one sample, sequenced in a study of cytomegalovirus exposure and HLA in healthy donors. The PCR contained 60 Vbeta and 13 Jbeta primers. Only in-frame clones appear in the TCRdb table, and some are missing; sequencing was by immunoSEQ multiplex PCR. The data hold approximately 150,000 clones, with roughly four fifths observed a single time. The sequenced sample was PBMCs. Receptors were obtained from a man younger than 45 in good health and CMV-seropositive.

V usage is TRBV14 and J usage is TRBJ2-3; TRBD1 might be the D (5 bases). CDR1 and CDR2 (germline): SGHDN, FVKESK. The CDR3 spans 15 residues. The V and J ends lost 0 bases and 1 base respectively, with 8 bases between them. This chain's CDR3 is CASSQDRQRTDTQYF. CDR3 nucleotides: TGTGCCAGCAGCCAAGACAGACAGCGCACAGATACGCAGTATTTT.

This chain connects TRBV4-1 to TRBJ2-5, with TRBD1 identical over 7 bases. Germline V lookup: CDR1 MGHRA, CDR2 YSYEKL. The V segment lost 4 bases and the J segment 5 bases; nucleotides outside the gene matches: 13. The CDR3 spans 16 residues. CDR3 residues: CASSPTDRAYWETQYF. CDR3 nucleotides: TGCGCCAGCAGCCCGACCGACAGGGCCTACTGGGAGACCCAGTACTTC.

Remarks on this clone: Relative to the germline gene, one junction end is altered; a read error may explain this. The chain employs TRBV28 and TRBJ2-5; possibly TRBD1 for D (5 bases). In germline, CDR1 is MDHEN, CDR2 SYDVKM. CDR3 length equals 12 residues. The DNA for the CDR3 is TGTGCCAGCAGTTGGGTAAAGGGGCCCCAAAACTTC. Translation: CASSWVKGPQNF.

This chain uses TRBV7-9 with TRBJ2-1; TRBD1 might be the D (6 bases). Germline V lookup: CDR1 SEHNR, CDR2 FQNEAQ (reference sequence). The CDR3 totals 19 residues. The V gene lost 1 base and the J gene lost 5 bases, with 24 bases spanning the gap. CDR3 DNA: TGTGCCAGCAGCTTAGATTCGCTCCGGTCGTGGGGGCAAAACAATGAGCAGTTCTTC. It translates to CASSLDSLRSWGQNNEQFF.

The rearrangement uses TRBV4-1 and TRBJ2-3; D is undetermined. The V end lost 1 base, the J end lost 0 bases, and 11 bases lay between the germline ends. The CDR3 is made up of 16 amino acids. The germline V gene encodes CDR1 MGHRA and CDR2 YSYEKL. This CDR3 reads CASSQVPTSSTDTQYF. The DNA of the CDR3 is TGCGCCAGCAGCCAAGTTCCGACATCAAGCACAGATACGCAGTATTTT.

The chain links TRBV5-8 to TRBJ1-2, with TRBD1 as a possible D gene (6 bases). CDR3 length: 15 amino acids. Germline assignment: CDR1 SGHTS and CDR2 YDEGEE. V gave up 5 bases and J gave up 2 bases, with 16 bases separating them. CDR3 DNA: TGTGCCAGCAGGGATTATAACAGGGAAAACTATGGCTACACCTTC. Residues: CASRDYNRENYGYTF.

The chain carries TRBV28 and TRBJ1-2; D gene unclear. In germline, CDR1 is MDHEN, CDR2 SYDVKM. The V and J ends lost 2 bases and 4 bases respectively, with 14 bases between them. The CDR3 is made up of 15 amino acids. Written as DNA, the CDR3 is TGTGCCAGCAGTTTAAACCCGGGAGGCGTCTATGGCTACACCTTC. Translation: CASSLNPGGVYGYTF.

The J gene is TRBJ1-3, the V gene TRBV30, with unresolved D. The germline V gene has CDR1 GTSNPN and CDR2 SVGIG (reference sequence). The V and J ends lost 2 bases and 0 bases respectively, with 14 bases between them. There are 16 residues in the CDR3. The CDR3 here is CAWSNFGTRSGNTIYF. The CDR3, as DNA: TGTGCCTGGAGTAATTTTGGCACCCGCTCTGGAAACACCATATATTTT.

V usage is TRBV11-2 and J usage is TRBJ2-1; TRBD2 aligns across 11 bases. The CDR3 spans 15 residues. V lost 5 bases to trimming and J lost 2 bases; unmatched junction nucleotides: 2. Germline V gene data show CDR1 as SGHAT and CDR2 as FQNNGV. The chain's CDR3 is CASSHSGGAYNEQFF. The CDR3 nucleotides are TGTGCCAGCAGCCATAGCGGGGGGGCCTACAATGAGCAGTTCTTC.

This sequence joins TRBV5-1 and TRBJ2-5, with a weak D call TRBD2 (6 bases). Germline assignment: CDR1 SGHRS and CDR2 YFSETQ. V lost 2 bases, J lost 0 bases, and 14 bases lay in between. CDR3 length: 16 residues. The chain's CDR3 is CASSFRLRGYQETQYF. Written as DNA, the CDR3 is TGCGCCAGCAGCTTCCGACTCCGGGGGTACCAAGAGACCCAGTACTTC.

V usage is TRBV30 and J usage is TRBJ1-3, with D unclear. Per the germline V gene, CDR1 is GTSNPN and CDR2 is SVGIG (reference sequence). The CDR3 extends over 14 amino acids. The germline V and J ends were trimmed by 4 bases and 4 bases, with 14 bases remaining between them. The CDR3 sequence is CAWTEGPAGNTIYF. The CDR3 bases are TGTGCCTGGACCGAGGGCCCGGCAGGAAACACCATATATTTT.

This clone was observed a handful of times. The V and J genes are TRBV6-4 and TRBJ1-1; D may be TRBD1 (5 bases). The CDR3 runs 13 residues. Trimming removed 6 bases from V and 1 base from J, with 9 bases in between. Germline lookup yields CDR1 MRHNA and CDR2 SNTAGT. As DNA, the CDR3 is TGTGCCAGCAGCCGACAGAGGAACACTGAAGCTTTCTTT. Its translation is CASSRQRNTEAFF.

The CDR3 is CASSLGDSLGEQYF. The CDR3 region has the DNA TGTGCCAGCAGCTTAGGGGACAGCCTGGGCGAGCAGTACTTC. The chain has TRBV7-2 and TRBJ2-7; 7 bases match TRBD1. The CDR3 has 14 residues. With 1 base clipped from V and 6 bases from J, the junction kept 6 bases outside the gene matches. Per germline, CDR1 SGHTA and CDR2 FQGNSA.

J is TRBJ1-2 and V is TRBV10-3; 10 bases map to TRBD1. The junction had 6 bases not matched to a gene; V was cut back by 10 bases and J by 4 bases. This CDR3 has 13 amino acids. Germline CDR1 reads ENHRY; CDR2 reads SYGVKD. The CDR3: CATVGDRGYGYTF. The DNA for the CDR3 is TGTGCCACCGTGGGGGACAGGGGCTATGGCTACACCTTC.

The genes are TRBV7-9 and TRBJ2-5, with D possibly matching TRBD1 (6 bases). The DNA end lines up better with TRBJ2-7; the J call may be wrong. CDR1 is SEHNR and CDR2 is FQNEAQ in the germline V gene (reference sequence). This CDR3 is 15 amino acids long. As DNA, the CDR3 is TGTGCCAGCAGGCCCCTCGACAGGCCAACCTACGAGCAGTACTTC. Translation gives CASRPLDRPTYEQYF.

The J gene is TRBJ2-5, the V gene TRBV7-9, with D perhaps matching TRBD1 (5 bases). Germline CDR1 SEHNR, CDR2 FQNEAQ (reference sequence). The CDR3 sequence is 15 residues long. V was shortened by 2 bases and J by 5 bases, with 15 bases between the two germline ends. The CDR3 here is CASSLIAGIQETQYF. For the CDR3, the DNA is TGTGCCAGCAGCTTAATTGCAGGGATACAGGAGACCCAGTACTTC.

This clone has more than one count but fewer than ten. The CDR3 reads CASTFGTSGGAGFF. DNA for the CDR3: TGTGCCAGCACTTTCGGGACTAGCGGGGGGGCAGGGTTCTTC. This rearrangement joins TRBV6-6 to TRBJ2-1, with 16 bases identical to TRBD2. Per germline, CDR1 MNHNY and CDR2 SVGAGI (reference sequence). The V gene end was trimmed by 7 bases and the J gene end by 15 bases; junction bases not matched to a gene: 9. The CDR3 extends over 14 amino acids.

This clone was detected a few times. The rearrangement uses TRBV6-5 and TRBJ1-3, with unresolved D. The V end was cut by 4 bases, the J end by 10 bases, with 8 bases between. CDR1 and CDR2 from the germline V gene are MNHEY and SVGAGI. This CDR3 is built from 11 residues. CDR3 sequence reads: CASSSGKTIYF. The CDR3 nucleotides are TGTGCCAGCAGTTCGGGTAAAACCATATATTTT.

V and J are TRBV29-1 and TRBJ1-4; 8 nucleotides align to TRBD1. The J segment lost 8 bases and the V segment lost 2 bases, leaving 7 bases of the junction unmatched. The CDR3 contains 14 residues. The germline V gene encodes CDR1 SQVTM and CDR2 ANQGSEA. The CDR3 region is CSVELGRGPEKLFF. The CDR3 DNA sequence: TGCAGCGTTGAATTGGGCAGGGGGCCCGAAAAACTGTTTTTT. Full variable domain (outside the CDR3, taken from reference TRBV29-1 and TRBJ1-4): SAVISQKPSRDICQRGTSLTIQCQVDSQVTMMFWYRQQPGQSLTLIATANQGSEATYESGFVIDKFPISRPNLTFSTLTVSNMSPEDSSIYLCSVELGRGPEKLFFGSGTQLSVL.

The CDR3 DNA follows: TGTGCCAGCAAATGGGACAGGGACACCGGGGAGCTGTTTTTT. Protein: CASKWDRDTGELFF. V and J are TRBV6-4 and TRBJ2-2, with TRBD1 identical over 9 bases. The CDR3 sequence is 14 residues long. V was clipped by 7 bases and J by 3 bases; unmatched bases: 3. Per germline, CDR1 MRHNA and CDR2 SNTAGT.